The clone carrying this T cell receptor beta chain was seen only a few times. One entry per CDR3 protein results from TCRdb running MiXCR on the PCR reads. The table has more than 15,000 distinct CDR3 sequences, 47% seen once; the top ten hold less than 55%. This sample was taken from a study of tumor-infiltrating lymphocytes in oesophageal squamous cell carcinoma. The CDR3 runs 16 residues. V shed 4 bases and J 2 bases; nucleotides not matched to a gene: 8. Source material: normal esophageal tissue next to the tumor. The TCR comes from a female donor with esophageal squamous cell carcinoma. The V and J genes are TRBV12-3 or TRBV12-4 and TRBJ2-5, with TRBD1 identical over 9 bases. The CDR3 sequence is CASSWDRAGIQETQYF. CDR3 DNA: TGTGCCAGCAGTTGGGACAGGGCCGGAATTCAAGAGACCCAGTACTTC.